This entry concerns a single T cell receptor beta chain. These data come from a study of OX40 agonist ivuxolimab in advanced cancers. Turning to the study itself: Each patient was given ivuxolimab into a vein every 2 weeks, at 0.01 to 10 mg/kg. Partial responses were achieved by three patients: one hepatocellular carcinoma, two cutaneous melanoma.

The CDR3 runs 18 residues. Germline V CDR1 and CDR2: GTSNPN, SVGIG (reference sequence). V shed 1 base, J shed 1 base, and the junction held 14 bases outside the gene matches. Clones were read by immunoSEQ multiplex PCR, and TCRdb kept only the in-frame ones, dropping some. The sample consists of about 15,000 clones, about 83% of them appearing once. This clonotype was sampled from an adult with an advanced solid tumor such as melanoma, head and neck, liver or kidney cancer. The V call is TRBV30, the J call TRBJ2-7; 9 bases match TRBD1. Sequencing was performed on CD4+ or CD8+ T cells sorted from blood, taken in a trial of the OX40 agonist ivuxolimab. CDR3 nucleotide sequence: TGTGCCTGGAGTGACAGGGGGCAACGCGGTGGGCTTTCCTACGAGCAGTACTTC. This gives the protein CAWSDRGQRGGLSYEQYF.